The clone carrying this TCR beta chain was observed many times. The V gene lost 0 bases and the J gene lost 7 bases, with 16 bases spanning the gap. This CDR3 contains 14 residues. CDR1 is DFQATT and CDR2 is SNEGSKA in the germline V gene (reference sequence). In TCRdb, the 5' RACE reads were re-called with MiXCR into one record per CDR3 protein. Of 30,000 to 40,000 distinct CDR3 sequences listed, 5.5% to 8% are singletons. The source of the sample is a study of early T cells in non-severe SARS-CoV-2 infection. Sequenced material: whole blood, taken at baseline. This chain uses TRBV20-1 with TRBJ2-7, with D perhaps matching TRBD1 (6 bases). The TCR originated in an adult who was a healthcare worker with PCR-confirmed SARS-CoV-2 infection or an uninfected control (not recorded which). The CDR3 DNA follows: TGCAGTGCTAGAGATAAGTTACAGGGATTAGAGCAGTACTTC. The encoded protein is CSARDKLQGLEQYF.